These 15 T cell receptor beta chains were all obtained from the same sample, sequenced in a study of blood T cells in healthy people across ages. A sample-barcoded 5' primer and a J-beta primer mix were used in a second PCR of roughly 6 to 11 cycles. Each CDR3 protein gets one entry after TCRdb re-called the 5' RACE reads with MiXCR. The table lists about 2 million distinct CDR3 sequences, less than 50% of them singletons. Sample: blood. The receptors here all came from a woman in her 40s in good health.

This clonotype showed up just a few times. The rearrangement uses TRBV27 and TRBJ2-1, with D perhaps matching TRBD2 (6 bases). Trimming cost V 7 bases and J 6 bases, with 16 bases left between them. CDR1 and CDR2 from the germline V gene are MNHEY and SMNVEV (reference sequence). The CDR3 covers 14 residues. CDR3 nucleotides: TGTGCCAGCATGAGGGCAGCGCGGGGCAATGAGCAGTTCTTC. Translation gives CASMRAARGNEQFF.

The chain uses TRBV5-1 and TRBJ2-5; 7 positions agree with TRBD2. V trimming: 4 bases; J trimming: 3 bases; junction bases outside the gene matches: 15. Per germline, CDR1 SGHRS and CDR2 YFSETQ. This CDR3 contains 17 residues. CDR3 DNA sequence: TGCGCCAGCAGCCCCCCGGGGAGGGCGTCTGCCAAAGAGACCCAGTACTTC. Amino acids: CASSPPGRASAKETQYF.

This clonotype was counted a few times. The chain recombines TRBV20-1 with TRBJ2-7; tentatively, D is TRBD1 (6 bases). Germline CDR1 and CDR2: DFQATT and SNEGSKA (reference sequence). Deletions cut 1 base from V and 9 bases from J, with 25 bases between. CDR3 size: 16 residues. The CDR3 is CSARVSSGEKGLLQYF. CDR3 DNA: TGCAGTGCTAGAGTCTCCTCAGGGGAGAAGGGTCTTTTGCAGTACTTC.

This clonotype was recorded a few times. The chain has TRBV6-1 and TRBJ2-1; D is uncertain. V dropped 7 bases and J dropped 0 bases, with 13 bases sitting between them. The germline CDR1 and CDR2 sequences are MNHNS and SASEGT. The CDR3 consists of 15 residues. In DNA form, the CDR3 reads TGTGCCAGCACCGTTGGACGGAGCTCCTACAATGAGCAGTTCTTC. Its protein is CASTVGRSSYNEQFF.

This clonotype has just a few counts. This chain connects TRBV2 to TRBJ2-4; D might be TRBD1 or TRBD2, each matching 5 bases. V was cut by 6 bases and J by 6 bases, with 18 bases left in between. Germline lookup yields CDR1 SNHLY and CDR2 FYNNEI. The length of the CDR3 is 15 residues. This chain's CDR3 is CASRGRDPEVNIQYF. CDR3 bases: TGTGCCAGCAGGGGCCGGGACCCCGAAGTAAACATTCAGTACTTC.

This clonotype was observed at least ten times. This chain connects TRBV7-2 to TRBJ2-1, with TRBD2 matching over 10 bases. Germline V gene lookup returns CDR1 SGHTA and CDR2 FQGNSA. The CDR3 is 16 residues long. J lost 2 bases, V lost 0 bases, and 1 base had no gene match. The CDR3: CASSLAGTSAYNEQFF. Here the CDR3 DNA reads TGTGCCAGCAGCTTAGCGGGGACTAGCGCCTACAATGAGCAGTTCTTC. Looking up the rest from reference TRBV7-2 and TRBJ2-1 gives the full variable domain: GAGVSQSPSNKVTEKGKDVELRCDPISGHTALYWYRQSLGQGLEFLIYFQGNSAPDKSGLPSDRFSAERTGGSVSTLTIQRTQQEDSAVYLCASSLAGTSAYNEQFFGPGTRLTVL.

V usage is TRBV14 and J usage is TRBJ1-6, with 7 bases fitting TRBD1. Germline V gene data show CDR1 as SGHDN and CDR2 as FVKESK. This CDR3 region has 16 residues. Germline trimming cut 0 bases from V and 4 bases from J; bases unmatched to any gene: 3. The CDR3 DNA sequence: TGTGCCAGCAGCCAAGATGTGGGACAGTATAATTCACCCCTCCACTTT. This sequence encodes CASSQDVGQYNSPLHF.

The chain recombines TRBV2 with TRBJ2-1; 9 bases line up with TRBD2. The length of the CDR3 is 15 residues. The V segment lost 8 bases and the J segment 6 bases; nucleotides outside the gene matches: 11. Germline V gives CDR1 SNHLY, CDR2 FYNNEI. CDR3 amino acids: CASDLAGIRGNEQFF. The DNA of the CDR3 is TGTGCCAGCGACCTAGCGGGGATAAGGGGCAATGAGCAGTTCTTC.

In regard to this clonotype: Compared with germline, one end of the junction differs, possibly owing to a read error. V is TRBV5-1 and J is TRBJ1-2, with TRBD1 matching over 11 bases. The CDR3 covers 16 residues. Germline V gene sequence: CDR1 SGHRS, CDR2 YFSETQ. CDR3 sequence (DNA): TGCGCCGGCAGCTTGGACAGGGGGCCCTCCGGCTATGGCTACACCTTC. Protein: CAGSLDRGPSGYGYTF.

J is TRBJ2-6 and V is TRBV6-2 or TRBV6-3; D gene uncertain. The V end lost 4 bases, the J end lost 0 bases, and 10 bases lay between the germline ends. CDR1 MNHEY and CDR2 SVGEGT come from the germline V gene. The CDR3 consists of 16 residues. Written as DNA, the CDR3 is TGTGCCAGCAGTTCGAGGACGTTCTCTGGGGCCAACGTCCTGACTTTC. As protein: CASSSRTFSGANVLTF.

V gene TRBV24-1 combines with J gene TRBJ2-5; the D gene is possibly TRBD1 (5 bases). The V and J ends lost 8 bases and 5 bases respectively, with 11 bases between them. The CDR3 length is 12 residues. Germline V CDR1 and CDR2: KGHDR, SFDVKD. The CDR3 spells CATTDSRETQYF. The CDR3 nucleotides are TGTGCCACCACCGACAGCAGGGAGACCCAGTACTTC.

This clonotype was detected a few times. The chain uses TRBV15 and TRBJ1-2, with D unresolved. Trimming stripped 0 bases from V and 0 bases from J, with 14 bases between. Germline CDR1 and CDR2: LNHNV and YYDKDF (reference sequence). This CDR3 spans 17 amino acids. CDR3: CATSRDRATGTNYGYTF. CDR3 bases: TGTGCCACCAGCAGAGACCGCGCGACGGGAACTAACTATGGCTACACCTTC.

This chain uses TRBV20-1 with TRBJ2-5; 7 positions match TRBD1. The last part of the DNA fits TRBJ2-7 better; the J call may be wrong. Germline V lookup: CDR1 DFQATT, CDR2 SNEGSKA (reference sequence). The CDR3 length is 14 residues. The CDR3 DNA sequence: TGCAGTGCTAGAGATTTCGGACAGGAGGCCGAGCAGTACTTC. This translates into CSARDFGQEAEQYF.

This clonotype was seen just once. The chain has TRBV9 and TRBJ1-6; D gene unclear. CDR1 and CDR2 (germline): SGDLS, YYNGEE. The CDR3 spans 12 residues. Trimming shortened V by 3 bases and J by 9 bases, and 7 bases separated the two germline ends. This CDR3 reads CASSALGSPLHF. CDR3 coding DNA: TGTGCCAGCAGCGCCCTTGGTTCACCCCTCCACTTT.

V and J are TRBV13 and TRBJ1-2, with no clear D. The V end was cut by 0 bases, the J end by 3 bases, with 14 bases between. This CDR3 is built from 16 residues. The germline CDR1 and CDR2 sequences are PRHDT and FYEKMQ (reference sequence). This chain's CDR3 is CASSLGGQVEDYGYTF. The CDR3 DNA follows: TGTGCCAGCAGCTTAGGCGGGCAGGTCGAGGACTATGGCTACACCTTC.